This paragraph covers one T cell receptor (beta chain) sequence. Per germline, CDR1 LGHDT and CDR2 YNNKEL (reference sequence). CDR3 length: 16 residues. With V trimmed by 5 bases and J by 5 bases, 11 bases remained unmatched. Profiling relied on immunoSEQ multiplex PCR, and the TCRdb table lists in-frame clones only, not all of them. The sample has 150,000 to 200,000 clones, around 83% seen once. The sample originates from a study of blood T cell repertoires in COVID-19. The overall study: The cDNA or gDNA used as material had been derived from T cells, B-cell-depleted T cells, or PBMCs.

The chain uses TRBV3-1 (or the pseudogene TRBV3-2) and TRBJ2-5, with 10 bases identical to TRBD2. This receptor was identified in a woman in her seventies with COVID-19, enrolled during active disease. Sequenced: peripheral blood. The CDR3, as DNA: TGTGCCAGCAGCAGGCGGACTAGCGGACTTCGTGAGACCCAGTACTTC. This sequence encodes CASSRRTSGLRETQYF.